This T cell receptor beta chain was identified in a study of CD4 T cells in relation to SARS-CoV-2 and coronaviruses. Study details: TCR beta CDR3s were sequenced after roughly nine-day antigen culture of PBMCs.

V dropped 3 bases and J dropped 6 bases, with 9 bases sitting between them. Germline lookup yields CDR1 SEHNR and CDR2 FQNEAQ (reference sequence). This CDR3 spans 12 amino acids. Unexposed donor CD4+ T cells date from 2011-2018, before the COVID-19 pandemic. Isolation of CD4+ T cells took place after approximately 10 days in culture. Cultures held under 2.5 million PBMCs per well with approximately 9.8 IU/ml IL-2. As for this clone: Its target is unknown.

The protocol was immunoSEQ multiplex PCR, while the TCRdb copy is restricted to in-frame clones and leaves out a portion. The sample shows more than 20,000 clones, 76% of them seen only once. Sequencing was performed on CD4+ T cells from PBMCs, cultured in vitro. The chain joins TRBV7-9 to TRBJ2-7, with D hard to call. The receptor was derived from a human donor in good health. CDR3 coding DNA: TGTGCCAGCAGCTTGATCTTAGGCGAGCAGTACTTC. This translates into CASSLILGEQYF.